The 16 T cell receptor beta chains below come from one sample, sequenced in a study of T cell repertoires in cytomegalovirus infection. MiXCR was run by TCRdb on the reads, yielding one entry per CDR3 protein. Among 700,000 to 850,000 distinct CDR3 sequences listed, 30% to 35% were seen once. Which antigens these TCRs recognize remains unknown. The starting material was cultured CD8+ T cells from PBMCs, obtained from culture after CMV antigen stimulation. Every receptor here comes from a human donor in good health (CMV status not recorded). Some clones in this sample may be carry-over from other donors' samples.

In this sample, this clonotype turned up a few times. The V gene is TRBV2, the J gene TRBJ2-1, with 7 positions matching TRBD2. Germline V gene lookup returns CDR1 SNHLY and CDR2 FYNNEI. The CDR3 consists of 17 residues. J lost 5 bases, V lost 9 bases, and 19 bases had no gene match. In DNA, the CDR3 is TGTGCCAGTCTAGGCGGGAGACTTGTCCGTTCAGACAATGAGCAGTTCTTC. Residues: CASLGGRLVRSDNEQFF.

The table lists this clonotype with many counts. The chain carries TRBV12-3 or TRBV12-4 and TRBJ1-2, with a possible D match to TRBD1 (5 bases). V lost 5 bases, J lost 2 bases, and 15 bases lay in between. The CDR3 has 15 amino acids. The CDR3 region is CASSPRTGGNYGYTF. The CDR3 DNA is TGTGCCAGCAGTCCCAGGACTGGGGGGAACTATGGCTACACCTTC.

This chain connects TRBV5-6 to TRBJ2-1, with D possibly called TRBD1 or TRBD2 (5 bases each). The CDR3 consists of 13 residues. The germline CDR1 and CDR2 sequences are SGHDT and YYEEEE. The ends were cut back, 2 bases at V and 8 bases at J, with 11 bases in the middle. CDR3 sequence (DNA): TGTGCCAGCAGCTTTAGGGGACCGTATGAGCAGTTCTTC. Translation: CASSFRGPYEQFF.

This clonotype was seen just once. V usage is TRBV6-1 and J usage is TRBJ2-3, with 13 bases matching TRBD2. From germline, CDR1 is MNHNS and CDR2 SASEGT. The CDR3 length is 16 residues. Trimming took 2 bases from V and 3 from J; bases not matched to a gene: 2. CDR3 sequence (DNA): TGTGCCAGCAGTGAAATGGGACTAGCGGGGACAGATACGCAGTATTTT. Protein product: CASSEMGLAGTDTQYF.

The V gene is TRBV5-8, the J gene TRBJ2-3; TRBD2 agrees at 13 bases. This CDR3 contains 17 residues. V shed 3 bases and J 5 bases; nucleotides not matched to a gene: 9. The germline V gene has CDR1 SGHTS and CDR2 YDEGEE. The CDR3 DNA is TGTGCCAGCAGCTCTCCCGGACTAGCGGGGGTCTTAGATACGCAGTATTTT. It specifies CASSSPGLAGVLDTQYF.

This clonotype has more than one count but fewer than ten. An end of the junction differs from the germline gene, which may be a read error. The chain uses TRBV7-7 and TRBJ2-3, with TRBD2 matching over 8 bases. Per the germline V gene, CDR1 is SSHAT and CDR2 is FNYEAQ (reference sequence). The CDR3 runs to 15 residues. The CDR3 DNA is TGTGCTAGCAGTCATAGCGGGGCAGCCACAGATACGCAGTATTTT. Protein sequence: CASSHSGAATDTQYF.

The rearrangement links TRBV4-3 to TRBJ2-3; D remains unclear. The CDR3 sequence is 14 residues long. The germline V gene has CDR1 LGHNA and CDR2 YSLEER. V lost 0 bases to trimming and J lost 6 bases, with 10 bases between them. This chain's CDR3 is CASSQEMYGDTQYF. In DNA form, the CDR3 reads TGCGCCAGCAGCCAAGAGATGTACGGGGATACGCAGTATTTT.

This clonotype was found many times. V gene TRBV7-2 combines with J gene TRBJ1-6; a possible D gene is TRBD1 (5 bases). CDR3 length: 18 residues. The germline V gene has CDR1 SGHTA and CDR2 FQGNSA. The V gene lost 0 bases and the J gene lost 4 bases, with 16 bases spanning the gap. The CDR3 spells CASSLANQGRIYNSPLHF. The DNA for the CDR3 is TGTGCCAGCAGCTTAGCTAACCAGGGACGTATATATAATTCACCCCTCCACTTT.

This clonotype has ten or more counts. The chain combines TRBV27 with TRBJ1-2; tentatively, D is TRBD1 (5 bases). Trimming left V 5 bases short and J 2 bases short, with 9 bases between. The CDR3 totals 13 residues. Germline CDR1 and CDR2: MNHEY and SMNVEV (reference sequence). The CDR3 reads CASSKTVNYGYTF. The CDR3 coding sequence is TGTGCCAGCAGTAAGACAGTAAACTATGGCTACACCTTC.

Of note for this clonotype: The junction departs from germline at one end; a sequencing error may be responsible. The genes are TRBV7-6 and TRBJ2-2; tentatively, D is TRBD1 (5 bases). CDR3 length: 18 amino acids. Germline values: CDR1 SGHVS, CDR2 FNYEAQ. CDR3 sequence reads: CASSPPRVSGVNAGELFF. The CDR3 nucleotides read TGTGCCAGCAGCCCGCCCAGGGTTTCAGGAGTGAACGCCGGGGAGCTGTTTTTT.

V usage is TRBV19 and J usage is TRBJ2-2; TRBD1 matches 8 bases. The CDR3 runs 16 residues. The junction had 6 bases not matched to a gene; V was cut back by 3 bases and J by 3 bases. CDR1 is LNHDA and CDR2 is SQIVND in the germline V gene (reference sequence). The CDR3 loop is CASSMAGGLYTGELFF. As DNA, the CDR3 is TGTGCCAGTAGTATGGCAGGGGGCTTGTACACCGGGGAGCTGTTTTTT.

The sample holds many counts of this clonotype. This chain connects TRBV7-6 to TRBJ2-5; possibly TRBD2 for D (6 bases). The V end was cut by 1 base, the J end by 5 bases, with 14 bases between. The CDR3 spans 15 residues. Germline V gene lookup returns CDR1 SGHVS and CDR2 FNYEAQ. Written as DNA, the CDR3 is TGTGCCAGCAGCTTAGGGCCAGCGGGTGATGAGACCCAGTACTTC. This translates into CASSLGPAGDETQYF.

This clonotype was counted between two and nine times. The chain is built from TRBV27 and TRBJ1-5; unclear D gene. This CDR3 region has 14 residues. V lost 3 bases and J lost 10, with 16 bases in between. Germline V gene lookup returns CDR1 MNHEY and CDR2 SMNVEV (reference sequence). CDR3 coding DNA: TGTGCCAGCAGTTTGCAGACTATCGGCGGACCCCAGCATTTT. This translates into CASSLQTIGGPQHF.

The chain joins TRBV28 to TRBJ2-3; TRBD2 matches at 8 bases. The CDR3 covers 19 residues. Germline V gene data show CDR1 as MDHEN and CDR2 as SYDVKM. CDR3 loop: CVGSGSPLAGDLGTDTQYF. The CDR3 DNA sequence: TGTGTCGGCTCCGGGTCTCCTCTAGCGGGTGACTTGGGCACAGATACGCAGTATTTT.

The J gene is TRBJ1-1, the V gene TRBV7-9; D not resolved. The V end lost 6 bases, the J end lost 4 bases, and 18 bases lay between the germline ends. The V gene's germline CDR1 is SEHNR and CDR2 FQNEAQ (reference sequence). The CDR3 loop spans 15 amino acids. The CDR3 DNA is TGTGCCAGCAGGCCCCGTGACGCCCGGAGCACTGAAGCTTTCTTT. Protein product: CASRPRDARSTEAFF.

Points on this clonotype: The junction departs from germline at one end; a sequencing error may be responsible. V is TRBV7-2 and J is TRBJ2-4; 8 bases are shared with TRBD1. Per germline, CDR1 SGHTA and CDR2 FQGNSA. The CDR3 contains 17 residues. The DNA for the CDR3 is TGTGCCAGCAGGAAACAGGGGGAATTCTTAGCCAAAATCATTCAGTACTTC. As protein: CASRKQGEFLAKIIQYF.